The present TCR beta chain was sequenced within a study of blood T cell repertoires in COVID-19. Overall study context: In each case, the material was cDNA or gDNA derived from T cells, B-cell-depleted T cells, or PBMCs.

The repertoire was sequenced with immunoSEQ multiplex PCR; TCRdb's copy has only in-frame clones and lacks some. Of fewer than 500,000 clones listed, approximately 90% were seen once; the top ten hold over 1.1%. V was pared by 1 base and J by 4 bases, with 5 bases between. Germline CDR1 reads LGHDT; CDR2 reads YNNKEL (reference sequence). The CDR3 runs 13 residues. This receptor was identified in a woman aged 30 to 39 with active or convalescent COVID-19. V usage is TRBV3-1 (or the pseudogene TRBV3-2) and J usage is TRBJ2-4; D gene ambiguous. Material: peripheral blood. The CDR3 DNA reads as TGTGCCAGCAGCCAAGGGCGGAAAAACATTCAGTACTTC. Residues: CASSQGRKNIQYF.